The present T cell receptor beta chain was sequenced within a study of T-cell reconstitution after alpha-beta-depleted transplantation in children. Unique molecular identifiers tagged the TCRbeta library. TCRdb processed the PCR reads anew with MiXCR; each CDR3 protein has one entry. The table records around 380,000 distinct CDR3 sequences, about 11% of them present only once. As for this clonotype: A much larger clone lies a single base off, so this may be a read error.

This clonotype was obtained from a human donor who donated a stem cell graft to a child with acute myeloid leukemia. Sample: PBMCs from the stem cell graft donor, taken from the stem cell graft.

CDR3 residues: CTSSREASEQFF. In DNA form, the CDR3 reads TGCACCAGCAGCCGAGAGGCTAGCGAGCAGTTCTTC. The chain has TRBV1 and TRBJ2-1; TRBD2 reflects the table's D call only, with no check against the DNA. TRBV1 is noted as a pseudogene. The CDR3 loop spans 12 amino acids.